The clone carrying this T cell receptor beta chain was detected ten times or more. Antigen specificity is unknown. The entry originates in a study of beta chain features in type 1 diabetes. Study results and caveats: More deletions and fewer insertions at VDJ junctions were found in patients with type 1 diabetes. Resolution of whether HLA type affects TCRB rearrangement was not achieved here.

The entirety of the isolated RNA underwent reverse transcription, so expressed TCRB transcripts were sequenced. Only in-frame clones appear in the TCRdb table, and some are missing; sequencing was by immunoSEQ multiplex PCR. In the table there are hundreds of thousands of clones, about 16% of which are singletons. The CDR3 is 13 amino acids. V gave up 6 bases and J gave up 5 bases; unmatched junction bases: 1. CDR1 and CDR2 (germline): PRHDT, FYEKMQ (reference sequence). Isolation of CD4+ naive, central memory, regulatory and stem cell-like memory cells was achieved by sorting via CD45RO/CCR7/CD25/CD127/CD95/CD27. Sorted cells reached over 95% purity in every population.

Specimen: naive CD4+ T cells from blood. This sequence joins TRBV13 and TRBJ1-4, with 9 bases lining up with TRBD1. The sequence came from a man in his late teens or twenties in good health. CDR3 coding DNA: TGTGCCAGCAGGGACAGGGGAAATGAAAAACTGTTTTTT. The encoded protein is CASRDRGNEKLFF.